Presented here are 9 T cell receptor beta chains from one specimen sequenced in a study of T cells in localized non-small cell lung cancer. Repertoires were generated with immunoSEQ multiplex PCR, while TCRdb's copy carries only in-frame clones and drops some. The repertoire includes about 91,000 clones, roughly 87% of them detected once, and approximately 15% sits in the top ten. The sample consisted of peripheral blood, taken before any cancer treatment. All receptors come from a man between 40 and 70 years old with stage I squamous cell lung carcinoma.

The gene calls are TRBV25-1 and TRBJ2-1; D call uncertain. Germline values: CDR1 MGHDK, CDR2 SYGVNS. V was pared by 3 bases and J by 5 bases, with 8 bases between. The CDR3 has 13 residues. CDR3 in DNA: TGTGCCAGCAGTGACCGTCGGAACAATGAGCAGTTCTTC. Protein: CASSDRRNNEQFF. The full variable domain, with the rest looked up from reference TRBV25-1 and TRBJ2-1, is EADIYQTPRYLVIGTGKKITLECSQTMGHDKMYWYQQDPGMELHLIHYSYGVNSTEKGDLSSESTVSRIRTEHFPLTLESARPSHTSQYLCASSDRRNNEQFFGPGTRLTVL.

This clone was recorded once. The genes are TRBV5-1 and TRBJ1-4; 7 bases fit TRBD1. Germline trimming cut 5 bases from V and 8 bases from J; bases unmatched to any gene: 9. The CDR3 totals 14 residues. Germline V gene data show CDR1 as SGHRS and CDR2 as YFSETQ. The CDR3 nucleotides read TGCGCCAGCAGGTTAGGGGGCGCAGCCGAAAAACTGTTTTTT. Residues: CASRLGGAAEKLFF.

Here the CDR3 reads CASAGSTDTQYF. In DNA form, the CDR3 reads TGTGCCAGTGCGGGGAGCACAGATACGCAGTATTTT. This chain joins TRBV19 and TRBJ2-3; D perhaps matches TRBD2 (6 bases). The CDR3 length is 12 residues. CDR1 and CDR2 from the germline V gene are LNHDA and SQIVND (reference sequence). V shed 8 bases and J shed 0 bases, with 6 bases lying between them.

This chain links TRBV5-1 with TRBJ1-5; a possible D gene is TRBD1 (6 bases). Germline CDR1 SGHRS, CDR2 YFSETQ. The CDR3 is 15 residues long. V was pared by 1 base and J by 3 bases, with 11 bases between. The CDR3 loop reads CASSLQSGANQPQHF. DNA for the CDR3: TGCGCCAGCAGCTTGCAGTCAGGGGCCAATCAGCCCCAGCATTTT.

The rearrangement joins TRBV29-1 to TRBJ2-5, with D uncertain. Germline V gives CDR1 SQVTM, CDR2 ANQGSEA. V lost 3 bases to trimming and J lost 3 bases, with 8 bases between them. The CDR3 extends over 12 amino acids. The CDR3 bases are TGCAGCGTTGAGGGTGCCGAAGAGACCCAGTACTTC. This sequence encodes CSVEGAEETQYF.

The chain is built from TRBV4-1 and TRBJ1-1, with a weak D call TRBD1 (6 bases). Trimming took 4 bases from V and 2 from J, leaving 17 bases between them. The CDR3 covers 16 residues. Germline CDR1 is MGHRA and CDR2 is YSYEKL. DNA for the CDR3: TGCGCCAGCAGCCTTGTCGTTACAGGGCTTAACACTGAAGCTTTCTTT. It encodes CASSLVVTGLNTEAFF.

The J gene is TRBJ1-2, the V gene TRBV6-5, with D possibly matching TRBD1 (5 bases). Per the germline V gene, CDR1 is MNHEY and CDR2 is SVGAGI. The CDR3 covers 11 residues. Trimming removed 7 bases at V and 12 bases at J, with 15 bases between. The CDR3, as DNA: TGTGCCAGCACCTCCGGGGACTCCCACACCTTC. The encoded protein is CASTSGDSHTF.

The chain couples TRBV7-9 to TRBJ1-1; no firm D call. Per germline, CDR1 SEHNR and CDR2 FQNEAQ (reference sequence). This CDR3 has 14 amino acids. V was trimmed by 4 bases and J by 4 bases, leaving 13 bases between them. CDR3 sequence reads: CASSSREGGTEAFF. The CDR3 DNA follows: TGTGCCAGCAGCTCTAGAGAGGGAGGCACTGAAGCTTTCTTT.

The V and J genes are TRBV6-6 and TRBJ1-6; D perhaps matches TRBD1 (6 bases). V was cut by 3 bases and J by 11 bases, with 8 bases left in between. The V gene's germline CDR1 is MNHNY and CDR2 SVGAGI (reference sequence). The CDR3 extends over 12 amino acids. The CDR3 DNA is TGTGCCAGCAGTTATGGGGGGCCACCCCTCCACTTT. It specifies CASSYGGPPLHF.